The text below deals with one T cell receptor (beta chain). This receptor's antigen is unknown. Nothing much larger sits one base from this clone, and base qualities are not available. In total, around 600 healthy bone marrow donors made up the cohort. All cohort members were sampled while nominally healthy, although unrecorded immune exposures were likely present. The donor was CMV seronegative and belonged to the group of over 350 seronegative cohort members. Each donor provided a peripheral blood sample, and peripheral blood mononuclear cells were used for TCR beta sequencing. Genomic DNA extraction from the blood cell samples was performed with the Qiagen DNeasy Blood Extraction Kit. This sample is drawn from a study of cytomegalovirus exposure and HLA in healthy donors (dated by TCRdb to about 2017). In the study overall: In an earlier analysis of under 750 of the donors, roughly 300 Gb of sequence data and approximately 120 million unique TCR beta sequences from some 170 million T cells were reported. Approximately 300 gigabases of sequencing data and approximately 92 million unique TCR sequences made up an early release that covered some 640 HLA-typed donors. To predict cytomegalovirus infection status, the study combined high-throughput TCR immunosequencing, statistical association of individual TCRs with disease status, and machine learning. A later genetic analysis used genome-wide SNP genotypes for about 65% of the roughly 700 donors, treating that subset as a discovery cohort. The study was designed to test whether signatures of past pathogen exposure could be identified by cataloging public T cell receptors. Typing coverage differed by locus: A, B, C, DRB1 and DQB1 were typed in about 629-640 donors, DQA1 in 522, DPA1 in 600 to 610, and DPB1 in roughly 470. The genetic ancestry cluster associated with self-reported Caucasian donors included 81% of the approximately 400 genotyped donors. A later analysis re-analyzed previously published TCR beta repertoires from roughly 600 donors and added high-resolution HLA genotyping to study TCR occurrence patterns. An earlier analysis of 587 of the donors applied high-throughput TCR beta sequencing to assess whether each TCR beta V gene segment acted as functional or pseudogenic. Roughly 5 DR-DQ haplotypes were handled as single units for association and clustering, since linkage in the cohort was strong. Alongside the repertoire data, information on donor age, sex, ethnicity and CMV serostatus was compiled. Among a few hundred genotyped donors of the cohort, an average of about 240,000 unique TCR beta nucleotide sequences were sequenced per donor, around 20% of them non-productive. The study used immunosequencing to profile the T cell repertoires of 670 or so subjects and linked those repertoires to cytomegalovirus serostatus. In addition to the first cohort of 500 to 850 subjects, a separate validation cohort of about 120 different subjects was used. Both class I and class II loci were covered by HLA typing, at four-digit resolution. Rather than drawing on any new phenotypic data, the later analysis identified candidate immune exposures from TCR beta sequences and the way those sequences occurred across donors. All discovery cohort repertoires had been generated using a single sequencing platform.

The germline V gene provides CDR1 SGDLS and CDR2 YYNGEE. V is pruned by 0 bases and J by 7 bases, leaving 9 bases of the junction without a gene match. The CDR3 starts with the cysteine, ends with the phenylalanine, and has 15 residues. The sequence is cut down to CDR3 DNA, 45 bases in frame from base 1. The library was made by the immunoSEQ multiplex PCR assay. For the multiplex PCR, a mixture combining 60 forward primers for TCR Vbeta segments and 13 reverse primers for TCR Jbeta segments was used. Amplification of the CDR3 region of rearranged TCR beta genes was performed with a multiplex PCR assay on genomic DNA. The amplified TCR beta libraries were sequenced on the Illumina HiSeq System as 87-base-pair reads. The published analysis was carried out like this. In a later analysis, 70 million to 95 million unique TCR beta chains were counted across the 650 to 700 repertoires, and roughly 11 million of these chains were shared by at least two donors. Raw reads were error-corrected and collapsed into unique sequences with a nearest-neighbor algorithm that merged closely related sequences to remove PCR and sequencing errors. V, D and J gene segments were assigned by aligning CDR3 sequences to IMGT reference sequences. For a sequence to be retained, a match of at least six nucleotides to both a V gene segment and a J gene segment was required. A rearrangement was called productive if the CDR3 had no stop codons and remained in frame with V and J, and every other rearrangement was called non-productive. Following IMGT convention, CDR3 was defined as the stretch from the second conserved V-encoded cysteine to the conserved J-encoded phenylalanine. In an earlier analysis of around 640 of the donors, sequences lacking an unambiguous match to a single V gene segment were excluded. An earlier analysis of about 590 of the donors classified V segments as functional when productive rearrangements were above 56.7% and as segregating when the standard deviation between donors was above 5%. To diagnose cytomegalovirus status from the catalog of TCR beta chain sequences, a statistical classification framework was built. In a later analysis, TCR nucleotide sequences were compared against IMGT/GENE-DB human TR gene sequences so that V and J genes could be assigned. Using the TCRdist pipeline, a later analysis assigned CDR3 sequences along with most-parsimonious VDJ recombination scenarios. In a later analysis, each TCR beta chain was defined by its CDR3 amino acid sequence together with its V-gene family, and reads lacking a unique V-gene family were excluded. A later analysis removed roughly 590 highly shared, low-generation-probability nucleotide sequences to deal with suspected cross-contamination and a sequencing artifact. For each public chain, a later analysis derived a clonal expansion index from normalized ranks of inferred template counts within each repertoire. In a later analysis, generation probabilities were computed with a VDJ recombination model fitted to out-of-frame rearrangements, and the resulting probabilities were checked against IGoR. Hypergeometric tests were used in a later analysis to score TCR-TCR, TCR-HLA and TCR-CMV co-occurrence, with a repertoire-size bias correction applied to the TCR pairs. False discovery rates were estimated in a later analysis by permuting HLA or CMV assignments 20 times. In a later analysis, co-occurring TCRs were grouped with DBSCAN, and TCRdist sequence similarity was added when clustering was performed within HLA-allele-positive subsets. Repertoires with fewer than 30,000 or more than 120,000 public chains were left out of co-occurrence clustering, as were four to six repertoires with anomalous nucleotide sharing. Entries here come from immuneACCESS through TCRdb and include only in-frame sequences with V and J called. Some clones fail to appear in such tables; in the studies checked, an unresolved V gene covers under half of the shortfall, and the cause of the remainder is unknown. From that table come the V and J calls and clone size; the DNA was used to work out D and trimming. The sample has about 83,000 clones on record, roughly 79% of them singletons. The top ten constitute under 2% of the sample.

Summary of the overall study and its limitations: A further reported finding was that TCR beta sequences accurately predicted the HLA-A and HLA-B alleles for most subjects in the first cohort. A later analysis associated 16,951 TCR beta sequences with specific HLA alleles at a false discovery rate of 0.05. The classifier was reported to diagnose cytomegalovirus status with high specificity and sensitivity in both the original cohort and the validation cohort. Because HLA typing was unavailable for some donors at each locus, only the typed subset was used in association tests. In a later analysis, most CMV-associated TCR beta chains were found to appear HLA-restricted, with HLA associations seemingly driven largely by CMV exposure. Sequencing depth was assumed to be roughly uniform across donors in the presence/absence analyses, though that assumption may not hold. In vitro tests confirmed that a few of the cytomegalovirus-associated TCR beta chains recognize cytomegalovirus antigens. The earlier analysis of a few hundred of the donors excluded roughly 16 rarely observed V segments, including chromosome 9 orphons, because counts were too low. A total of 150 to 200 TCR beta chains were listed by the study as associated with cytomegalovirus. The sequencing pipeline was judged likely to have produced a cluster of highly shared sequence variants as a technical artifact. Assigning TCR associations to individual alleles was difficult when HLA alleles, especially DR and DQ, strongly co-occurred. An association between a missense DCLRE1C variant and V-gene and J-gene trimming of TCR beta chains was found in a later genetic analysis and replicated in an independent cohort. Linkage disequilibrium might explain the correlated functional status among segregating V segments, but an unknown experimental factor could not be ruled out. Compared with equally common non-associated chains, HLA-associated TCR beta chains in a later analysis were more clonally expanded and had lower generation probabilities. Some IMGT-functional V segments, including TRBV6-2 and TRBV6-3, could not be told apart with the 87-base-pair reads, so those segments were excluded. A later genetic analysis reported fewer N-insertions in productive TCRs among donors in an Asian-associated ancestry cluster than the approximately 670-donor mean. According to a later analysis, parvovirus B19, influenza, CMV and Epstein-Barr virus appeared linked to several top co-occurrence clusters. The cohort was sequenced for TCR beta chains only, and without alpha or paired-chain data the features that could be detected were limited. A later analysis found that TCR association rates varied across HLA loci, with DRB1 alleles showing the most associated TCRs and HLA-C alleles the fewest. In an earlier analysis of under 600 of the donors, most TCR beta V segments were observed in productive rearrangements about 87% or about 30% of the time, broadly matching IMGT annotations. CMV serostatus was the only immune exposure information available for the cohort. According to the authors, the approach could potentially be generalized to other disease states and immunological phenotypes. Across donors, most TCR sequences were observed very rarely, whereas some public TCRs were present in many individuals.

The chain employs TRBV9 and TRBJ2-7, and TRBD1 aligns with 8 junction nucleotides. The clonotype originates from a woman between 25 and 40 years old in good health and CMV-seronegative. Sequencing was performed on PBMCs. The nucleotides are TGTGCCAGCAGCGTAGTGGCAGGGGGCTCGGGTGAGCAGTACTTC. It encodes CASSVVAGGSGEQYF.